This entry is about one TCR beta chain. Trimming removed 3 bases from V and 5 bases from J, with 19 bases in between. Germline CDR1 is MNHNS and CDR2 is SASEGT. The CDR3 is 16 amino acids. The data are from a study of blood T cell repertoires in COVID-19. In the study overall: Material from acute and convalescent COVID-19 was sourced from the United States, Italy and Spain. Sources were T cells, B-cell-depleted T cells, or PBMCs; the material itself was cDNA or gDNA.

Authors' methods: Amplification of reference gene primers provided the estimated nucleated cell counts. Here immunoSEQ multiplex PCR was the method, and the copy in TCRdb shows in-frame clones only, minus some. V and J calls plus clone size are reproduced from that table; the DNA served to infer D and trimming. There are under 250,000 clones in the sample; roughly 83% occur only once, and approximately 2.5% lies in the top ten. The chain couples TRBV6-1 to TRBJ2-5; a weak D match, TRBD1 (6 bases). The clonotype originates from a woman in her 70s with active or convalescent COVID-19. The sample taken for sequencing was peripheral blood. The CDR3 reads CASSDEGQPSGETQYF. CDR3 bases: TGTGCCAGCAGTGATGAGGGACAACCCTCGGGGGAGACCCAGTACTTC.